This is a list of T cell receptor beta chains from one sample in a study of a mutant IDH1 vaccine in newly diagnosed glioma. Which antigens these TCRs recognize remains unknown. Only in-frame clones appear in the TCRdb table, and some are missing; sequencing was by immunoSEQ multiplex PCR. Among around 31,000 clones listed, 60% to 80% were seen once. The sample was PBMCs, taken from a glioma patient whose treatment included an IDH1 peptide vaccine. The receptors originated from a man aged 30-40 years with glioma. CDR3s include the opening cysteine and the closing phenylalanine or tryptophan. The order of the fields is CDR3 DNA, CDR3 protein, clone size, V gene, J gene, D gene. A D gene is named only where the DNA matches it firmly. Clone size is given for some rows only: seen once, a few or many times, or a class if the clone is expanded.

CDR3 DNA: TGCGCCAGCAGCTTGGGTCGGGGGGCCGGAGAGACCCAGTACTTC
CDR3 protein: CASSLGRGAGETQYF
clone size: once
V gene: TRBV5-1
J gene: TRBJ2-5
D gene: -

CDR3 DNA: TGTGCCAGCAGCTTAGTACAGGGGGCCGATCAGCCCCAGCATTTT
CDR3 protein: CASSLVQGADQPQHF
clone size: -
V gene: TRBV7-6
J gene: TRBJ1-5
D gene: TRBD1

CDR3 DNA: TGTGCCAGCAGTTCAGGTGTATACAACACTGAAGCTTTCTTT
CDR3 protein: CASSSGVYNTEAFF
clone size: -
V gene: TRBV27
J gene: TRBJ1-1
D gene: -

CDR3 DNA: TGTGCCAGCAGCTTACAGGGGGCGCATTCACCCCTCCACTTT
CDR3 protein: CASSLQGAHSPLHF
clone size: -
V gene: TRBV7-8
J gene: TRBJ1-6
D gene: TRBD1

CDR3 DNA: TGTGCCAGCTCACCACAAGCTGGAAACACCATATATTTT
CDR3 protein: CASSPQAGNTIYF
clone size: -
V gene: TRBV18
J gene: TRBJ1-3
D gene: -

CDR3 DNA: TGTGCCAGCAGCCAATACCCGGGTCTAGCGGCTAGCACAGATACGCAGTATTTT
CDR3 protein: CASSQYPGLAASTDTQYF
clone size: -
V gene: TRBV4-2
J gene: TRBJ2-3
D gene: TRBD2

CDR3 DNA: TGTGCCAGCAGCCAAGAAGGGGGACTGAACACCGGGGAGCTGTTTTTT
CDR3 protein: CASSQEGGLNTGELFF
clone size: few
V gene: TRBV4-2
J gene: TRBJ2-2
D gene: -

CDR3 DNA: TGTGCCAGCGGGACAGAGAATGAAAAACTGTTTTTT
CDR3 protein: CASGTENEKLFF
clone size: -
V gene: TRBV2
J gene: TRBJ1-4
D gene: TRBD1

CDR3 DNA: TGTGCCAGCAGCTTGGCCGCCGGTCCTAACTATGGCTACACCTTC
CDR3 protein: CASSLAAGPNYGYTF
clone size: -
V gene: TRBV5-6
J gene: TRBJ1-2
D gene: -

CDR3 DNA: TGTGCCAGCAGTGCACCGGTAGGCGATGAGCAGTTCTTC
CDR3 protein: CASSAPVGDEQFF
clone size: -
V gene: TRBV25-1
J gene: TRBJ2-1
D gene: -

CDR3 DNA: TGTGCCAGCAGCTTAGTAGGTAGGCACACCCTGAACACTGAAGCTTTCTTT
CDR3 protein: CASSLVGRHTLNTEAFF
clone size: -
V gene: TRBV7-9
J gene: TRBJ1-1
D gene: -

CDR3 DNA: TGTGCCAGTAGTCGGACAGGGGGGTACGAGCAGTACTTC
CDR3 protein: CASSRTGGYEQYF
clone size: few
V gene: TRBV19
J gene: TRBJ2-7
D gene: TRBD1

CDR3 DNA: TGTGCCAGCAGTTTCCTGGGACAGGGAAGGCCCACTGAAGCTTTCTTT
CDR3 protein: CASSFLGQGRPTEAFF
clone size: -
V gene: TRBV27
J gene: TRBJ1-1
D gene: TRBD1